This T cell receptor (beta chain) was captured by sequencing in a study of cytomegalovirus exposure and HLA in healthy donors. 60 Vbeta and 13 Jbeta primers were used in PCR. The data were produced by immunoSEQ multiplex PCR, yet TCRdb's version contains in-frame clones alone and is incomplete. The table lists 200,000 to 250,000 clones, about three quarters of them singletons. Germline CDR1 is MNHNS and CDR2 is SASEGT. Unmatched junction bases numbered 5, after V lost 3 bases and J lost 3 bases. CDR3 size: 16 residues. The source of this sequence is a woman aged 60 to 75 in good health and CMV-seropositive. This chain links TRBV6-1 with TRBJ2-7; 13 bases map to TRBD2. Material for sequencing was PBMCs. In DNA, the CDR3 is TGTGCCAGCAGTGATTTCGGGACTAGCGGGGTCTACGAGCAGTACTTC. This translates into CASSDFGTSGVYEQYF.